The 24 T cell receptor beta chains below all came from one sample that was sequenced in a study of CD8+ T cells in alopecia areata. The authors extracted RNA and reverse transcribed it into cDNA as the sequencing template. TCRdb keeps only in-frame clones here, not all; method: immunoSEQ multiplex PCR. The sample yields some 180,000 clones, roughly 50% seen once. The treatment: oral pan-JAK inhibitor, 5-10 mg twice daily. The sample consisted of CD8+ T cells sorted from blood, taken at week 24, from a patient treated with tofacitinib. These receptors were collected from a human donor with alopecia areata.

This clone was detected a few times. J is TRBJ2-7 and V is TRBV25-1; either TRBD1 or TRBD2 may fit D (5 bases each). V was clipped by 0 bases and J by 6 bases, with 15 bases between them. CDR3 length: 15 residues. Germline assignment: CDR1 MGHDK and CDR2 SYGVNS. CDR3: CASSEYGTAPSEQYF. The CDR3 nucleotides read TGTGCCAGCAGTGAATATGGGACCGCGCCTTCCGAGCAGTACTTC.

This clone was observed a handful of times. V gene TRBV29-1 combines with J gene TRBJ2-2; tentatively, D is TRBD2 (5 bases). V was clipped by 0 bases and J by 3 bases, with 14 bases between them. Germline V gene sequence: CDR1 SQVTM, CDR2 ANQGSEA. The CDR3 is made up of 16 amino acids. The chain's CDR3 is CSVEDPGVSDTGELFF. CDR3 bases: TGCAGCGTTGAAGACCCCGGGGTCAGCGACACCGGGGAGCTGTTTTTT.

J is TRBJ1-5 and V is TRBV5-1; 11 nucleotides line up with TRBD1. Per the germline V gene, CDR1 is SGHRS and CDR2 is YFSETQ. This CDR3 comprises 15 residues. J lost 5 bases, V lost 2 bases, and 3 bases had no gene match. The CDR3 coding sequence is TGCGCCAGCAGCTTACAGGACAGGGGGCATCAGCCCCAGCATTTT. It encodes CASSLQDRGHQPQHF.

J is TRBJ2-5 and V is TRBV7-2, with 12 bases that match TRBD2. The CDR3 has 15 residues. Germline V gene lookup returns CDR1 SGHTA and CDR2 FQGNSA. Trimming cost V 5 bases and J 3 bases; bases outside gene matches: 4. CDR3 DNA sequence: TGTGCCAGCAGCCCCTGGACTAGCGGGGAAGAGACCCAGTACTTC. Translated, it gives CASSPWTSGEETQYF.

This clone has just a few counts. The chain carries TRBV7-2 and TRBJ2-1; D gene ambiguous. Trimming took 0 bases from V and 2 from J, leaving 8 bases between them. This CDR3 spans 15 amino acids. The germline V gene has CDR1 SGHTA and CDR2 FQGNSA. CDR3 nucleotide sequence: TGTGCCAGCAGCTTAGCCCCTCTCACCTACAATGAGCAGTTCTTC. This sequence encodes CASSLAPLTYNEQFF. Full variable domain (outside the CDR3, taken from reference TRBV7-2 and TRBJ2-1): GAGVSQSPSNKVTEKGKDVELRCDPISGHTALYWYRQSLGQGLEFLIYFQGNSAPDKSGLPSDRFSAERTGGSVSTLTIQRTQQEDSAVYLCASSLAPLTYNEQFFGPGTRLTVL.

The chain uses TRBV27 and TRBJ2-7; D is unclear. The CDR3 has 16 residues. Germline-derived CDR1 and CDR2 are MNHEY and SMNVEV (reference sequence). V dropped 2 bases and J dropped 3 bases, with 17 bases sitting between them. The chain's CDR3 is CASSLVGSDGFYEQYF. The CDR3, as DNA: TGTGCCAGCAGTTTAGTGGGCTCAGACGGATTCTACGAGCAGTACTTC.

The CDR3 DNA reads TGTGCCTGGAGTGTAGGGAGTCCGGGCTATGAGCAGTTCTTC. As protein: CAWSVGSPGYEQFF. The chain couples TRBV30 to TRBJ2-1; D is possibly TRBD2 (5 bases). Between the trimmed V and J ends, which lost 0 bases and 8 bases, there was a span of 14 bases. This CDR3 is 14 amino acids long. From germline, CDR1 is GTSNPN and CDR2 SVGIG (reference sequence).

Notes on this clone: The same CDR3 arises from other DNA sequences in this sample as well. The genes are TRBV25-1 and TRBJ2-7, with a possible D match to TRBD2 (5 bases). There are 12 residues in the CDR3. Per germline, CDR1 MGHDK and CDR2 SYGVNS. V dropped 5 bases and J dropped 1 base, with 6 bases sitting between them. In DNA, the CDR3 is TGTGCCAGCAGTACGGGGTCCTACGAGCAGTACTTC. It codes for CASSTGSYEQYF.

The chain is built from TRBV29-1 and TRBJ2-2; weak D call: TRBD2 (7 bases). CDR1 is SQVTM and CDR2 is ANQGSEA in the germline V gene. This CDR3 has 13 amino acids. Trimming took 6 bases from V and 3 from J, leaving 11 bases between them. The CDR3 nucleotides are TGCAGCGTGTGGGGGGGCGACACCGGGGAGCTGTTTTTT. Its protein is CSVWGGDTGELFF.

Worth noting for this clone: Within the sample, other DNA sequences also encode this same CDR3. The V call is TRBV29-1, the J call TRBJ2-7; D not certain. The CDR3 is made up of 11 amino acids. Trimming removed 1 base from V and 4 bases from J, with 5 bases in between. Germline CDR1 and CDR2: SQVTM and ANQGSEA. CDR3 in DNA: TGCAGCGTTGAAGTAGGGTACGAGCAGTACTTC. This encodes CSVEVGYEQYF.

This clone was counted only a few times. The chain has TRBV11-3 and TRBJ1-6; the D gene is possibly TRBD1 (6 bases). The CDR3 is 15 residues long. The V and J ends lost 0 bases and 10 bases respectively, with 13 bases between them. Germline CDR1 is SGHNT and CDR2 is YENEEA. The CDR3 protein is CASSLDSGALSPLHF. The CDR3 nucleotides read TGTGCCAGCAGCTTAGATTCAGGGGCCCTCTCACCCCTCCACTTT.

V gene TRBV29-1 combines with J gene TRBJ2-3; no reliable D call. Germline loops: CDR1 SQVTM, CDR2 ANQGSEA. The germline V and J ends were trimmed by 7 bases and 8 bases, with 10 bases remaining between them. This CDR3 has 10 residues. The CDR3 region is CSGLDGTQYF. The CDR3 nucleotides are TGCAGCGGCCTGGATGGTACGCAGTATTTT.

This clone was seen only once. The V and J genes are TRBV5-6 and TRBJ2-7; tentatively, D is TRBD1 or TRBD2 (5 bases each). This CDR3 region has 16 residues. V was pared by 3 bases and J by 5 bases, with 21 bases between. CDR1 SGHDT and CDR2 YYEEEE come from the germline V gene. CDR3 region: CASSSSGTPLTDEQYF. The CDR3 DNA is TGTGCCAGCAGCTCTTCAGGGACCCCTCTAACGGACGAGCAGTACTTC.

This sequence joins TRBV27 and TRBJ1-5, with TRBD1 matching 7 bases. This CDR3 spans 14 amino acids. Trimming took 6 bases from V and 1 from J; bases not matched to a gene: 3. CDR1 is MNHEY and CDR2 is SMNVEV in the germline V gene (reference sequence). CDR3 DNA: TGTGCCAGCAGGCCGGGACAGAGCAATCAGCCCCAGCATTTT. Amino acids: CASRPGQSNQPQHF.

V gene TRBV14 combines with J gene TRBJ1-1; D gene uncertain. CDR1 and CDR2 from the germline V gene are SGHDN and FVKESK. The germline V and J ends were trimmed by 1 base and 11 bases, with 8 bases remaining between them. The CDR3 is 11 amino acids. The DNA for the CDR3 is TGTGCCAGCAGCCAAGGCTGGTGGGCTTTCTTT. This sequence encodes CASSQGWWAFF.

This clone was detected only a few times. The chain has TRBV11-2 and TRBJ2-4; possible D gene TRBD1, 6 bases. The CDR3 length is 16 residues. Germline V gene sequence: CDR1 SGHAT, CDR2 FQNNGV. Trimming took off 4 bases at V and 5 bases at J, with 18 bases between the two ends. CDR3 bases: TGTGCCAGCAGCTCCGCCGGCGACAGGCCACAAAACATTCAGTACTTC. Its protein is CASSSAGDRPQNIQYF. The full variable domain, rest sourced from reference TRBV11-2 and TRBJ2-4, is EAGVAQSPRYKIIEKRQSVAFWCNPISGHATLYWYQQILGQGPKLLIQFQNNGVVDDSQLPKDRFSAERLKGVDSTLKIQPAKLEDSAVYLCASSSAGDRPQNIQYFGAGTRLSVL.

This chain connects TRBV7-9 to TRBJ2-2; unclear D gene. The CDR3 is 14 amino acids. Trimming cost V 3 bases and J 6 bases, with 11 bases left between them. Germline loops: CDR1 SEHNR, CDR2 FQNEAQ (reference sequence). CDR3 sequence reads: CASSFVRSSGELFF. The CDR3, as DNA: TGTGCCAGCAGCTTTGTCAGGTCGTCCGGGGAGCTGTTTTTT.

The genes are TRBV27 and TRBJ2-1, with D perhaps matching TRBD1 (5 bases). The CDR3 length is 16 residues. The V end lost 5 bases, the J end lost 8 bases, and 22 bases lay between the germline ends. The germline V gene has CDR1 MNHEY and CDR2 SMNVEV (reference sequence). The CDR3 DNA sequence: TGTGCCAGCAGTCCTAACCTCGGACACTCGAACCATGAGCAGTTCTTC. It is translated as CASSPNLGHSNHEQFF.

The chain links TRBV9 to TRBJ2-7; tentatively, D is TRBD1 (5 bases). Germline V gene data show CDR1 as SGDLS and CDR2 as YYNGEE. Trimming cost V 7 bases and J 0 bases, with 11 bases left between them. The CDR3 totals 13 residues. CDR3 in DNA: TGTGCCAGCGGATCAGGGTACTCCTACGAGCAGTACTTC. It codes for CASGSGYSYEQYF. The full variable domain, its missing parts supplied by reference TRBV9 and TRBJ2-7, is DSGVTQTPKHLITATGQRVTLRCSPRSGDLSVYWYQQSLDQGLQFLIQYYNGEERAKGNILERFSAQQFPDLHSELNLSSLELGDSALYFCASGSGYSYEQYFGPGTRLTVT.

V is TRBV4-2 and J is TRBJ2-7; maybe TRBD2 (5 bases). The ends were cut back, 1 base at V and 5 bases at J, with 12 bases in the middle. Germline V gene data show CDR1 as LGHNA and CDR2 as YNFKEQ. CDR3 length: 14 amino acids. CDR3 bases: TGTGCCAGCAGCCAAGGGTACGGGGTAGACGAGCAGTACTTC. This translates into CASSQGYGVDEQYF.

V usage is TRBV6-5 and J usage is TRBJ2-3; D not certain. V dropped 6 bases and J dropped 5 bases, with 9 bases sitting between them. The CDR3 totals 12 residues. Germline V CDR1 and CDR2: MNHEY, SVGAGI. The CDR3 sequence: CASSPLGDTQYF. The CDR3 DNA reads TGTGCCAGCAGCCCGCTGGGAGATACGCAGTATTTT.

This sequence joins TRBV29-1 and TRBJ1-1; D is undetermined. This CDR3 is built from 11 residues. The V gene lost 1 base and the J gene lost 3 bases, with 3 bases spanning the gap. The germline gives CDR1 SQVTM, CDR2 ANQGSEA. The CDR3 spells CSVEGDTEAFF. DNA for the CDR3: TGCAGCGTTGAAGGGGACACTGAAGCTTTCTTT.

In DNA form, the CDR3 reads TGCAGCGTCCGCGGGGGTTATGAAAACATTCAGTACTTC. This translates into CSVRGGYENIQYF. This rearrangement joins TRBV29-1 to TRBJ2-4, with TRBD2 identical over 7 bases. CDR1 and CDR2 (germline): SQVTM, ANQGSEA. V gave up 6 bases and J gave up 5 bases; unmatched junction bases: 7. The CDR3 totals 13 residues.

The chain employs TRBV9 and TRBJ2-6; D perhaps matches TRBD1 (5 bases). The V end was cut by 3 bases, the J end by 3 bases, with 13 bases between. CDR3 size: 16 residues. Per germline, CDR1 SGDLS and CDR2 YYNGEE. The CDR3 coding sequence is TGTGCCAGCAGCGCTACTGACAGATTTGGGGCCAACGTCCTGACTTTC. This encodes CASSATDRFGANVLTF. The full variable domain, in which reference TRBV9 and TRBJ2-6 provide the parts outside the CDR3, is DSGVTQTPKHLITATGQRVTLRCSPRSGDLSVYWYQQSLDQGLQFLIQYYNGEERAKGNILERFSAQQFPDLHSELNLSSLELGDSALYFCASSATDRFGANVLTFGAGSRLTVL.